The TCR beta chain under discussion was sequenced for a study of T-cell reconstitution after alpha-beta-depleted transplantation in children. The authors prepared the TCRbeta library with unique molecular identifiers. TCRdb processed the PCR reads anew with MiXCR; each CDR3 protein has one entry. The table has hundreds of thousands of distinct CDR3 sequences, over 9.5% seen once. The source was PBMCs from the stem cell graft donor, collected from the stem cell graft. The TCR originated in a human donor who donated a stem cell graft to a child with acute myeloid leukemia.

CDR3 in amino acids: CASSCTGGYMNTEAFF. CDR3 DNA sequence: TGTGCCAGCAGCTGTACAGGGGGGTACATGAACACTGAAGCTTTCTTT. The gene calls are TRBV7-4 and TRBJ1-1; 8 positions match TRBD1. V was clipped by 4 bases and J by 0 bases; unmatched bases: 7. The CDR3 is made up of 16 amino acids. In germline, CDR1 is SGHVT, CDR2 SQSDAQ.